Listed below are T cell receptor beta chains from one sample, sequenced in a study of blood T cell repertoires in COVID-19. Sequenced by immunoSEQ multiplex PCR; TCRdb stores in-frame clones only, minus some. The sample includes some 250,000 clones, around four fifths of them seen just once. What was sequenced was peripheral blood. The receptors shown here come from a middle-aged man with acute or convalescent COVID-19. Both conserved end residues are part of each CDR3. A D gene is named only where the DNA matches it firmly. Where a row states a size, it is once, few, many or the class of an expanded clone; other rows omit it.

>TRBD1|TRBJ1-1|-|TRBV6-5
TGTGCCAGCAGTAGACAGGGTGGGACTGAAGCTTTCTTT
CASSRQGGTEAFF
>-|TRBJ1-4|-|TRBV19
TGTGCCAGTAGTCTCGGACAGTCCCCTAATGAAAAACTGTTTTTT
CASSLGQSPNEKLFF
>-|TRBJ1-3|-|TRBV20-1
TGCAGTGCTAGTCGAGGAACTGGAAACACCATATATTTT
CSASRGTGNTIYF
>TRBD2|TRBJ2-1|-|TRBV7-9
TGTGCCAGCAGCTTAGCCAGCGGGAGTGTGAATGAGCAGTTCTTC
CASSLASGSVNEQFF
>TRBD2|TRBJ2-1|few|TRBV7-2
TGTGCCAGCAGCCCCGGGCAGGGAGGGGCGTACAATGAGCAGTTCTTC
CASSPGQGGAYNEQFF
>TRBD1|TRBJ1-6|-|TRBV7-2
TGTGCCAGCAGCTTAAGGGGACAGTATAATTCACCCCTCCACTTT
CASSLRGQYNSPLHF
>TRBD1|TRBJ1-1|-|TRBV5-1
TGCGCCAGCAGCTTACAGGGGGCCGTCTCTGAAGCTTTCTTT
CASSLQGAVSEAFF
>TRBD2|TRBJ2-1|-|TRBV19
TGTGCCACCGGTGATTCCCGACTAGCGGGAAGGGATGAGCAGTTCTTC
CATGDSRLAGRDEQFF
>TRBD2|TRBJ2-2|once|TRBV7-2
TGTGCCAGCAGCGCTCTAGCGGGAGGGACCGGGGAGCTGTTTTTT
CASSALAGGTGELFF
>-|TRBJ1-2|-|TRBV2
TGTGCCAGCAGTGCGGAGGGGTCTGGCTACACCTTC
CASSAEGSGYTF
>-|TRBJ2-5|-|TRBV5-1
TGCGCCAGCAGCAACGGAGGACAGCCGTACCAAGAGACCCAGTACTTC
CASSNGGQPYQETQYF
>-|TRBJ1-1|-|TRBV5-5
TGTGCCAGCAGCTTGGGGTTTTCTCAGGGGTACACTGAAGCTTTCTTT
CASSLGFSQGYTEAFF
>-|TRBJ1-5|-|TRBV30
TGTGCCTGGAGTGGTCAGTTGCGGAATCAGCCCCAGCATTTT
CAWSGQLRNQPQHF
>-|TRBJ2-6|-|TRBV19
TGTGCCAGTAGTATTGTCAGGGTCGGGGCCAACGTCCTGACTTTC
CASSIVRVGANVLTF
>-|TRBJ2-1|-|TRBV6-5
TGTGCCAGCAGACAGGACGGATTCTACAATGAGCAGTTCTTC
CASRQDGFYNEQFF
>TRBD1|TRBJ1-1|once|TRBV3-1/TRBV3-2
TGTGCCAGCAGCCCCGGGACAGGCACTGAAGCTTTCTTT
CASSPGTGTEAFF
>-|TRBJ1-6|-|TRBV25-1
TGTGCCAGCAGTGAATATCGGGGGGCTAGGTCACCCCTCCACTTT
CASSEYRGARSPLHF
>TRBD2|TRBJ2-1|-|TRBV29-1
TGCAGCACGTCCGGGGGGACCGGGACTAGCGGCCTCTTTTTGTACAATGAGCAGTTCTTC
CSTSGGTGTSGLFLYNEQFF